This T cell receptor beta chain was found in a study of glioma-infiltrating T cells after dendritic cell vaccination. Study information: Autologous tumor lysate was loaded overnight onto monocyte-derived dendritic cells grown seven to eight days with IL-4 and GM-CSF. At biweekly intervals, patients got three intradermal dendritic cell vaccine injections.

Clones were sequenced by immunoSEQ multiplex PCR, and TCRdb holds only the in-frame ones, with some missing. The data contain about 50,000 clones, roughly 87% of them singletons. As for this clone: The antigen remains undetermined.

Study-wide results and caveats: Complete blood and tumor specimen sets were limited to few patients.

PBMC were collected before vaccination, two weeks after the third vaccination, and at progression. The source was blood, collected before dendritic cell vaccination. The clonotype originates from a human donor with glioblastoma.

CDR3 in amino acids: CATPPGAIGNTGELFF. CDR3 sequence (DNA): TGTGCCACCCCCCCAGGGGCTATCGGGAACACCGGGGAGCTGTTTTTT. The V call is TRBV7-9, the J call TRBJ2-2; a weak D match, TRBD1 (6 bases). The V and J ends lost 10 bases and 1 base respectively, with 19 bases between them. Germline-derived CDR1 and CDR2 are SEHNR and FQNEAQ (reference sequence). This CDR3 is built from 16 residues.